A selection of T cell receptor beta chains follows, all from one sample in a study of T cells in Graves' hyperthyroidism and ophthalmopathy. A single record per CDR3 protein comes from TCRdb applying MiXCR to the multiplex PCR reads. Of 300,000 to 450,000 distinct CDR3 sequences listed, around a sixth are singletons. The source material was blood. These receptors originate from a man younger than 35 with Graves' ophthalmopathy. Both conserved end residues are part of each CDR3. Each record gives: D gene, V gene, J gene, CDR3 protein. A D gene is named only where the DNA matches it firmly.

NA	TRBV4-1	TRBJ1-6	CASSQITGTVNSPLHF
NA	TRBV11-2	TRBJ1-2	CASSLWGLSQLYGYTF
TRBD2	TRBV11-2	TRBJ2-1	CASSLETSGVNEQFF
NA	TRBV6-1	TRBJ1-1	CASLNAGTVNGEAFF
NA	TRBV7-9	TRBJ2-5	CASSPNRLGRETQYF
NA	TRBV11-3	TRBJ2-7	CASTPRGSYEQYF
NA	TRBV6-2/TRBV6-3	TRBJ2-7	CASSYWQALGEQYF
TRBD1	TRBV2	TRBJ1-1	CASSESTDRRMNTEAFF
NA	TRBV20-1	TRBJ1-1	CSARIGQLNTEAFF
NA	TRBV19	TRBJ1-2	CASSIGGEYGYTF